Shown below are 31 T cell receptor beta chains from a single sample sequenced in a study of T-cell reconstitution after alpha-beta-depleted transplantation in children. During its preparation, the TCRbeta library received unique molecular identifiers. TCRdb re-called the PCR reads with MiXCR, one entry per CDR3 protein. This sample yields about 540,000 distinct CDR3 sequences, of which 15% to 20% are seen a single time; 3% to 3.5% belongs to the top ten. The source material was PBMCs from the stem cell graft donor, sampled from the stem cell graft. The receptors stem from a human donor who donated a stem cell graft to a child with acute lymphoblastic leukemia.

The chain is built from TRBV4-1 and TRBJ2-7; D unresolved. Looked up from germline, CDR1 is MGHRA and CDR2 is YSYEKL. The V end was cut by 3 bases, the J end by 0 bases, with 9 bases between. The CDR3 has 14 residues. The CDR3 sequence: CASSHQRDSYEQYF. CDR3 coding DNA: TGCGCCAGCAGCCATCAAAGAGACTCCTACGAGCAGTACTTC.

This clonotype was seen more than once but under ten times. The gene calls are TRBV11-2 and TRBJ1-2, with D unresolved. Germline CDR1 is SGHAT and CDR2 is FQNNGV. This CDR3 has 13 amino acids. The V gene lost 3 bases and the J gene lost 1 base, with 6 bases spanning the gap. CDR3 region: CASSFSFNYGYTF. The CDR3 region has the DNA TGTGCCAGCAGCTTTTCCTTTAACTATGGCTACACCTTC.

This clonotype has a handful of counts. The chain uses TRBV6-5 and TRBJ1-1; the match to TRBD1 covers 8 bases. The CDR3 runs 15 residues. Trimming at V came to 0 bases and at J to 5 bases, leaving 5 bases not matched to a gene. Germline V gives CDR1 MNHEY, CDR2 SVGAGI. The CDR3 bases are TGTGCCAGCAGTTACTCAGCCAGGGGGCGAACTGAAGCTTTCTTT. This encodes CASSYSARGRTEAFF.

The chain has TRBV18 and TRBJ2-7; D is perhaps TRBD2 (6 bases). The V gene lost 3 bases and the J gene lost 3 bases, with 15 bases spanning the gap. In germline, CDR1 is KGHSH, CDR2 LQKENI. The CDR3 contains 15 residues. CDR3 loop: CASSPPEGPRYEQYF. The CDR3 DNA reads as TGTGCCAGCTCACCTCCGGAGGGTCCCCGCTACGAGCAGTACTTC.

The J gene is TRBJ2-1, the V gene TRBV5-6; the D is unclear. The CDR3 covers 15 residues. Germline V CDR1 and CDR2: SGHDT, YYEEEE. Trimming took 4 bases from V and 8 from J, leaving 19 bases between them. In DNA form, the CDR3 reads TGTGCCAGCAGCCCGTTTCCGGTCCAACTCCATGAGCAGTTCTTC. Translation: CASSPFPVQLHEQFF. The full variable domain, in which reference TRBV5-6 and TRBJ2-1 provide the parts outside the CDR3, is DAGVTQSPTHLIKTRGQQVTLRCSPKSGHDTVSWYQQALGQGPQFIFQYYEEEERQRGNFPDRFSGHQFPNYSSELNVNALLLGDSALYLCASSPFPVQLHEQFFGPGTRLTVL.

A few counts support this clonotype. The chain has TRBV11-3 and TRBJ2-2; D ambiguous. Germline CDR1 is SGHNT and CDR2 is YENEEA. Trimming stripped 5 bases from V and 6 bases from J, with 10 bases between. The CDR3 contains 13 residues. DNA for the CDR3: TGTGCCAGCAGCCAGGAAGTTCCCGGGGAGCTGTTTTTT. It codes for CASSQEVPGELFF.

CDR3 amino acids: CASSYSRGYGNNSGNTIYF. As DNA, the CDR3 is TGTGCCAGCAGTTATTCTCGAGGATATGGGAACAACTCTGGAAACACCATATATTTT. This chain connects TRBV6-5 to TRBJ1-3, with D hard to call. Germline lookup yields CDR1 MNHEY and CDR2 SVGAGI. Trimming took 3 bases from V and 0 from J, leaving 21 bases between them. The CDR3 length is 19 residues.

This clonotype was seen more than once but under ten times. J is TRBJ2-7 and V is TRBV12-3 or TRBV12-4; D not certain. Trimming removed 2 bases at V and 1 base at J, with 9 bases between. This CDR3 comprises 14 residues. The chain's CDR3 is CASSLRVRSYEQYF. The CDR3 DNA follows: TGTGCCAGCAGTTTAAGGGTACGGTCCTACGAGCAGTACTTC.

This clonotype turned up a few times. The chain recombines TRBV29-1 with TRBJ2-1; no clear D. This CDR3 spans 10 amino acids. Germline CDR1 reads SQVTM; CDR2 reads ANQGSEA. V was trimmed by 4 bases and J by 9 bases, leaving 7 bases between them. CDR3 sequence reads: CSVGTAEQFF. CDR3 coding DNA: TGCAGCGTTGGGACGGCTGAGCAGTTCTTC.

This chain links TRBV20-1 with TRBJ2-7; tentative D call: TRBD2 (6 bases). The V and J ends lost 0 bases and 3 bases respectively, with 15 bases between them. Germline values: CDR1 DFQATT, CDR2 SNEGSKA (reference sequence). CDR3 length: 15 amino acids. The CDR3 region has the DNA TGCAGTGCTAGAGATAGTACTAGCAGGATCTACGAGCAGTACTTC. Amino acid sequence: CSARDSTSRIYEQYF.

CDR3 in amino acids: CASSLAISTGPRHEQYF. CDR3 nucleotide sequence: TGTGCCAGCAGCTTAGCGATCAGCACAGGGCCACGTCACGAGCAGTACTTC. The V call is TRBV7-9, the J call TRBJ2-7; possible D gene TRBD1, 6 bases. The CDR3 sequence is 17 residues long. Germline V gene sequence: CDR1 SEHNR, CDR2 FQNEAQ (reference sequence). Trimming took 0 bases from V and 5 from J, leaving 20 bases between them.

The chain employs TRBV5-1 and TRBJ2-7; D call uncertain. This CDR3 is 13 amino acids long. The germline V gene encodes CDR1 SGHRS and CDR2 YFSETQ. V lost 1 base, J lost 3 bases, and 8 bases lay in between. The CDR3 DNA follows: TGCGCCAGCAGCTTGACAGTGGACTACGAGCAGTACTTC. Translating gives CASSLTVDYEQYF. The full variable domain, rest sourced from reference TRBV5-1 and TRBJ2-7, is KAGVTQTPRYLIKTRGQQVTLSCSPISGHRSVSWYQQTPGQGLQFLFEYFSETQRNKGNFPGRFSGRQFSNSRSEMNVSTLELGDSALYLCASSLTVDYEQYFGPGTRLTVT.

This chain links TRBV18 with TRBJ2-1; TRBD2 is a possible D gene (5 bases). Germline CDR1 reads KGHSH; CDR2 reads LQKENI. V dropped 6 bases and J dropped 4 bases, with 16 bases sitting between them. This CDR3 has 15 residues. The chain's CDR3 is CASSPEFSDYNEQFF. CDR3 nucleotide sequence: TGTGCCAGCTCTCCGGAATTTAGCGATTACAATGAGCAGTTCTTC.

The J gene is TRBJ1-2, the V gene TRBV20-1; unclear D gene. The CDR3 is made up of 14 amino acids. V was trimmed by 5 bases and J by 2 bases, leaving 15 bases between them. In germline, CDR1 is DFQATT, CDR2 SNEGSKA (reference sequence). The CDR3, as DNA: TGCAGTGCTGACCCCGCGGAAGGGAACTATGGCTACACCTTC. It codes for CSADPAEGNYGYTF.

V is TRBV6-5 and J is TRBJ1-1; 7 bases map to TRBD1. CDR3 length equals 14 residues. Looked up from germline, CDR1 is MNHEY and CDR2 is SVGAGI. The junction had 2 bases not matched to a gene; V was cut back by 0 bases and J by 4 bases. This chain's CDR3 is CASSYSTGFTEAFF. The CDR3 DNA reads TGTGCCAGCAGTTACTCGACAGGGTTCACTGAAGCTTTCTTT.

This clonotype was seen a few times. The chain employs TRBV28 and TRBJ2-7; maybe TRBD1 (6 bases). Germline V gene data show CDR1 as MDHEN and CDR2 as SYDVKM. V lost 3 bases to trimming and J lost 5 bases, with 14 bases between them. The CDR3 is 14 residues long. The CDR3: CASSFPRGWHEQYF. The CDR3 DNA follows: TGTGCCAGCAGTTTTCCCAGGGGATGGCACGAGCAGTACTTC. The full variable domain, in which reference TRBV28 and TRBJ2-7 provide the parts outside the CDR3, is DVKVTQSSRYLVKRTGEKVFLECVQDMDHENMFWYRQDPGLGLRLIYFSYDVKMKEKGDIPEGYSVSREKKERFSLILESASTNQTSMYLCASSFPRGWHEQYFGPGTRLTVT.

The chain has TRBV15 and TRBJ1-2; no firm D call. V dropped 3 bases and J dropped 2 bases, with 4 bases sitting between them. The CDR3 length is 12 residues. Looked up from germline, CDR1 is LNHNV and CDR2 is YYDKDF (reference sequence). The CDR3 DNA is TGTGCCACCAGCAGTCTGAACTATGGCTACACCTTC. As protein: CATSSLNYGYTF.

The chain carries TRBV4-1 and TRBJ1-2; D is uncertain. The CDR3 covers 15 residues. Looked up from germline, CDR1 is MGHRA and CDR2 is YSYEKL. V lost 0 bases, J lost 7 bases, and 15 bases lay in between. The CDR3 DNA reads as TGCGCCAGCAGCCAAGATCGGTACTGGCAGGCTGGCTACACCTTC. Residues: CASSQDRYWQAGYTF.

This clonotype was seen a few times. This chain uses TRBV10-3 with TRBJ2-6; D remains unclear. The CDR3 runs to 14 residues. Looked up from germline, CDR1 is ENHRY and CDR2 is SYGVKD. The V end was cut by 3 bases, the J end by 1 base, with 4 bases between. The CDR3 sequence is CAISEGSGANVLTF. CDR3 DNA: TGTGCCATCAGTGAAGGGTCTGGGGCCAACGTCCTGACTTTC.

There are a few counts of this clonotype. The V gene is TRBV4-2, the J gene TRBJ2-3; the match to TRBD2 covers 11 bases. V dropped 0 bases and J dropped 1; count of bases not matched to a gene: 6. This CDR3 comprises 18 residues. Per germline, CDR1 LGHNA and CDR2 YNFKEQ. This chain's CDR3 is CASSQEVGTSGRTDTQYF. The CDR3 nucleotides are TGTGCCAGCAGCCAAGAGGTGGGGACTAGCGGCCGCACAGATACGCAGTATTTT.

There are many counts of this clonotype. The gene calls are TRBV27 and TRBJ2-2; D gene ambiguous. CDR3 length: 12 amino acids. Germline CDR1 and CDR2: MNHEY and SMNVEV (reference sequence). Trimming pared 3 bases from V and 7 bases from J, leaving 6 bases between. CDR3 amino acids: CASSLRSGELFF. The CDR3 nucleotides read TGTGCCAGCAGTTTGCGTAGCGGGGAGCTGTTTTTT.

The table lists this clonotype with a few counts. J is TRBJ2-5 and V is TRBV12-3 or TRBV12-4, with 8 bases that match TRBD1. The CDR3 has 15 amino acids. V shed 4 bases, J shed 5 bases, and the junction held 9 bases outside the gene matches. CDR3: CASSSDRAFWETQYF. Written as DNA, the CDR3 is TGTGCCAGCAGTTCGGACAGGGCATTTTGGGAGACCCAGTACTTC.

V gene TRBV5-1 combines with J gene TRBJ2-2; 8 bases map to TRBD2. The CDR3 totals 15 residues. With 1 base clipped from V and 3 bases from J, the junction kept 2 bases outside the gene matches. Germline CDR1 is SGHRS and CDR2 is YFSETQ. The DNA for the CDR3 is TGCGCCAGCAGCTTGCTGCGGGAGGACACCGGGGAGCTGTTTTTT. Its translation: CASSLLREDTGELFF.

The V gene is TRBV14, the J gene TRBJ2-2, with D perhaps matching TRBD2 (6 bases). The germline V gene has CDR1 SGHDN and CDR2 FVKESK. V dropped 1 base and J dropped 4 bases, with 10 bases sitting between them. This CDR3 contains 15 residues. The DNA for the CDR3 is TGTGCCAGCAGCCAAGTTACGGGAGTCACCGGGGAGCTGTTTTTT. Its translation: CASSQVTGVTGELFF.

V and J are TRBV12-3 or TRBV12-4 and TRBJ1-1, with D uncertain. This CDR3 has 12 residues. Between the trimmed V and J ends, which lost 6 bases and 5 bases, there was a span of 10 bases. For the CDR3, the DNA is TGTGCCAGCAGGCCATCGAGGACTGAAGCTTTCTTT. It encodes CASRPSRTEAFF.

This chain uses TRBV2 with TRBJ1-1, with 7 bases matching TRBD1. Germline V gene lookup returns CDR1 SNHLY and CDR2 FYNNEI. The V gene end was trimmed by 4 bases and the J gene end by 8 bases; junction bases not matched to a gene: 7. The CDR3 length is 13 residues. CDR3 amino acids: CASSAQGVGEAFF. The CDR3 bases are TGTGCCAGCAGTGCCCAGGGGGTCGGCGAAGCTTTCTTT.

The table lists this clonotype with a few counts. The chain employs TRBV5-6 and TRBJ1-1; D perhaps matches TRBD1 (5 bases). V gave up 4 bases and J gave up 0 bases, with 13 bases separating them. Germline loops: CDR1 SGHDT, CDR2 YYEEEE. The CDR3 covers 15 residues. CDR3 protein: CASSRRGGMNTEAFF. CDR3 nucleotide sequence: TGTGCCAGCAGCCGGCGGGGCGGGATGAACACTGAAGCTTTCTTT.

The genes are TRBV29-1 and TRBJ2-7; the D call may be TRBD1 or TRBD2 (5 bases each). CDR3 length: 15 amino acids. V was clipped by 2 bases and J by 3 bases, with 17 bases between them. Looked up from germline, CDR1 is SQVTM and CDR2 is ANQGSEA. The CDR3 protein is CSVEWVQGEDYEQYF. CDR3 DNA: TGCAGCGTTGAATGGGTCCAGGGAGAGGACTACGAGCAGTACTTC.

The rearrangement joins TRBV7-9 to TRBJ1-4; D may be TRBD1 (5 bases). V gave up 2 bases and J gave up 4 bases, with 17 bases separating them. CDR3 size: 17 residues. The germline V gene has CDR1 SEHNR and CDR2 FQNEAQ (reference sequence). This CDR3 reads CASSLLLRDGSNEKLFF. As DNA, the CDR3 is TGTGCCAGCAGCTTATTACTCCGGGACGGAAGTAATGAAAAACTGTTTTTT.

This clonotype was found a few times. The chain uses TRBV20-1 and TRBJ2-7; D might be TRBD1 (6 bases). Trimming took 6 bases from V and 3 from J, leaving 15 bases between them. The CDR3 has 13 residues. Per the germline V gene, CDR1 is DFQATT and CDR2 is SNEGSKA (reference sequence). In DNA form, the CDR3 reads TGCAGTGCATCCGGGACATCAGGCTACGAGCAGTACTTC. It specifies CSASGTSGYEQYF.

This clonotype was observed a handful of times. This chain links TRBV10-3 with TRBJ2-7; 11 nucleotides align to TRBD2. Germline V gene data show CDR1 as ENHRY and CDR2 as SYGVKD. CDR3 size: 15 residues. The trim removed 0 bases at V and 5 bases at J, leaving 3 bases unmatched. The CDR3 protein is CAISESSGRVDEQYF. The DNA of the CDR3 is TGTGCCATCAGTGAGTCTAGCGGGAGGGTAGACGAGCAGTACTTC.